This is a list of T cell receptor beta chains from one sample in a study of blood T cells in healthy people across ages. TCRdb used MiXCR to reprocess the 5' RACE reads, holding one entry per CDR3 protein. This sample has about 2 million distinct CDR3 sequences, with less than 50% found just once. Material: blood. The receptors shown here come from a woman aged 40 to 50 in good health. Both conserved end residues are part of each CDR3. The D gene is left open where the match is weak. The size field is filled for only some rows; it gives once, few, many or a size class.

j_call v_call d_call clone_size cdr3_aa cdr3_nt
TRBJ2-4 TRBV18 . few CASSPREVAKNIQYF TGTGCCAGCTCACCAAGGGAGGTAGCCAAAAACATTCAGTACTTC
TRBJ2-5 TRBV12-3/TRBV12-4 . few CASANSNQETQYF TGTGCCAGCGCTAATTCGAATCAAGAGACCCAGTACTTC
TRBJ2-7 TRBV2 TRBD1 . CASGTGGTYEQYF TGTGCCAGCGGGACAGGGGGTACCTACGAGCAGTACTTC
TRBJ2-1 TRBV6-5 TRBD1 . CASSYRGTGLYNEQFF TGTGCCAGCAGTTACCGGGGGACAGGGCTTTACAATGAGCAGTTCTTC
TRBJ2-7 TRBV13 . once CASNGGKGVAARLSEQYF TGTGCCAGCAACGGGGGGAAGGGGGTAGCGGCGAGGCTTAGTGAGCAGTACTTC
TRBJ2-5 TRBV7-2 TRBD1 few CASSWDSRYQETQYF TGTGCCAGCAGCTGGGACAGTAGGTATCAAGAGACCCAGTACTTC
TRBJ2-3 TRBV4-1 TRBD1 few CASSQDGTGTGTADTQYF TGCGCCAGCAGCCAAGATGGGACCGGGACAGGGACCGCAGATACGCAGTATTTT
TRBJ2-5 TRBV27 . . CASSLISRGARKETQYF TGTGCCAGCAGTTTGATTAGCAGGGGGGCCAGGAAAGAGACCCAGTACTTC
TRBJ2-7 TRBV4-3 TRBD1 . CASSQADRGTYGQYF TGCGCCAGCAGCCAAGCCGACAGGGGCACCTACGGGCAGTACTTC
TRBJ2-4 TRBV27 TRBD2 . CASTFLAGGDNEQYF TGTGCCAGCACGTTCCTAGCGGGGGGAGACAATGAGCAGTACTTC
TRBJ2-1 TRBV29-1 . few CSVVTEYEQFF TGCAGCGTTGTGACTGAGTATGAGCAGTTCTTC
TRBJ2-1 TRBV20-1 . . CSAPDYYNEQFF TGCAGTGCCCCGGACTATTACAATGAGCAGTTCTTC
TRBJ2-1 TRBV20-1 . few CSAGPPRDDNEQFF TGCAGTGCGGGACCCCCGCGGGACGACAATGAGCAGTTCTTC
TRBJ2-5 TRBV20-1 . . CSARAGGTSQETQYF TGCAGTGCTAGGGCCGGGGGGACATCTCAAGAGACCCAGTACTTC
TRBJ2-3 TRBV6-5 . . CASLDLLGDTQYF TGTGCCAGCCTTGACCTCCTGGGAGATACGCAGTATTTT
TRBJ2-1 TRBV5-1 . . CASSHTARENNEQFF TGCGCCAGCAGCCATACGGCCCGCGAAAACAATGAGCAGTTCTTC
TRBJ1-2 TRBV10-3 TRBD1 . CAISEPDRVQYGYTF TGTGCCATCAGTGAGCCTGACAGGGTTCAATATGGCTACACCTTC
TRBJ2-5 TRBV2 . few CASTPSTLYQETQYF TGTGCCAGCACCCCCAGCACTTTGTACCAAGAGACCCAGTACTTC
TRBJ2-3 TRBV28 . . CASSLSALVSTDTQYF TGTGCCAGCAGTTTATCTGCACTAGTCAGCACAGATACGCAGTATTTT
TRBJ1-2 TRBV15 . . CATSPRGESHIYGYTF TGTGCCACCAGTCCCCGGGGGGAGTCCCATATCTATGGCTACACCTTC
TRBJ2-5 TRBV7-2 . . CASSSKPETQYF TGTGCCAGCAGCTCAAAACCGGAGACCCAGTACTTC
TRBJ2-5 TRBV25-1 TRBD2 few CASSEYQRGGLFETQYF TGTGCCAGCAGTGAATATCAGCGGGGGGGCCTATTCGAGACCCAGTACTTC
TRBJ2-5 TRBV28 TRBD1 . CASSLAGTGFQTQYF TGTGCCAGCAGCTTAGCCGGGACAGGGTTTCAGACCCAGTACTTC
TRBJ2-1 TRBV10-3 TRBD1 . CAISEGQGGEQFF TGTGCCATCAGTGAGGGACAGGGTGGTGAGCAGTTCTTC
TRBJ1-5 TRBV5-1 . . CASSLDGIGQPQHF TGCGCCAGCAGCTTGGATGGGATAGGACAGCCCCAGCATTTT
TRBJ2-3 TRBV3-1 . . CASSQDTVLAAFTQYF TGTGCCAGCAGCCAAGATACAGTGCTAGCCGCTTTCACGCAGTATTTT
TRBJ2-1 TRBV7-2 . . CASSLTTRDEQFF TGTGCCAGCAGCTTAACTACCCGCGATGAGCAGTTCTTC
TRBJ2-3 TRBV11-2 TRBD1 . CASSNTGGDVLDTQYF TGTGCCAGCAGCAATACAGGGGGCGATGTTTTGGATACGCAGTATTTT
TRBJ2-3 TRBV10-3 TRBD2 . CAISESGGGGLNRDTQYF TGTGCCATCAGTGAGTCAGGCGGCGGGGGTCTAAATCGGGATACGCAGTATTTT
TRBJ2-5 TRBV20-1 TRBD2 . CSVPPSVAGWGETQYF TGCAGTGTCCCCCCATCGGTAGCGGGGTGGGGAGAGACCCAGTACTTC
TRBJ2-7 TRBV7-9 . . CASSLARGKDEQYF TGTGCCAGCAGCTTGGCCAGGGGTAAGGACGAGCAGTACTTC
TRBJ2-3 TRBV27 . . CASSVRESTDTQYF TGTGCCAGCAGCGTCAGGGAAAGCACAGATACGCAGTATTTT
TRBJ2-2 TRBV5-1 TRBD1 once CASRRTGSTGELFF TGCGCCAGCCGACGGACAGGGAGCACCGGGGAGCTGTTTTTT
TRBJ1-2 TRBV6-5 TRBD1 . CASRNRGPSDGYTF TGTGCCAGCAGAAACAGGGGCCCTAGCGATGGCTACACCTTC
TRBJ1-4 TRBV28 . few CASSSGWEKLFF TGTGCCAGCAGCTCAGGGTGGGAAAAACTGTTTTTT
TRBJ1-2 TRBV29-1 . . CSVTGAQGYTF TGCAGCGTTACCGGGGCTCAGGGCTACACCTTC
TRBJ2-5 TRBV20-1 TRBD1 . CSANGGQGIGAQYF TGCAGTGCTAATGGGGGACAGGGCATCGGGGCCCAGTACTTC
TRBJ1-2 TRBV4-3 . . CASSQDQGQTWGYTF TGCGCCAGCAGCCAAGATCAGGGACAAACCTGGGGCTACACCTTC
TRBJ2-7 TRBV4-3 . . CASSQDRAGIYEQYF TGCGCCAGCAGCCAAGATCGGGCAGGAATTTACGAGCAGTACTTC
TRBJ2-3 TRBV4-3 . . CASSSGPGGDTQYF TGCGCCAGCAGCTCAGGCCCCGGAGGAGATACGCAGTATTTT
TRBJ1-6 TRBV5-4 . . CASRETTGIYSPLHF TGTGCCAGCAGGGAGACTACCGGGATTTATTCACCCCTCCACTTT
TRBJ2-1 TRBV20-1 . . CSAPRGGAYNEQFF TGCAGTGCTCCGCGTGGAGGTGCATACAATGAGCAGTTCTTC
TRBJ2-1 TRBV7-2 . . CASSVAGLVNEQFF TGTGCCAGCAGCGTGGCAGGGTTGGTCAATGAGCAGTTCTTC
TRBJ2-3 TRBV5-1 . . CASTPRGRANTDTQYF TGCGCCAGCACCCCTCGTGGGCGGGCTAACACAGATACGCAGTATTTT
TRBJ2-1 TRBV6-5 TRBD2 . CASSSGRLAGLHDEQFF TGTGCCAGCAGTTCGGGCAGACTAGCGGGGTTACATGATGAGCAGTTCTTC
TRBJ2-7 TRBV6-1 . . CASGPSGPYEQYF TGTGCCAGCGGCCCGTCCGGCCCCTACGAGCAGTACTTC
TRBJ2-5 TRBV5-1 . . CASSSPVVQETQYF TGCGCCAGCAGCTCCCCGGTCGTCCAAGAGACCCAGTACTTC
TRBJ1-6 TRBV7-2 TRBD1 . CASSLVPIFGTANSPLHF TGTGCCAGCAGCTTAGTTCCTATTTTCGGGACAGCGAATTCACCCCTCCACTTT
TRBJ2-7 TRBV5-1 . few CASRSTVTSSEQYF TGCGCCAGCAGGTCGACAGTAACTTCATCCGAGCAGTACTTC
TRBJ1-2 TRBV10-3 . . CAISESNGGGYGYTF TGTGCCATCAGTGAGTCGAATGGAGGGGGCTATGGCTACACCTTC
TRBJ2-3 TRBV19 TRBD1 . CASSISFAGGARDTQYF TGTGCCAGTAGTATCTCATTTGCAGGGGGCGCAAGGGATACGCAGTATTTT